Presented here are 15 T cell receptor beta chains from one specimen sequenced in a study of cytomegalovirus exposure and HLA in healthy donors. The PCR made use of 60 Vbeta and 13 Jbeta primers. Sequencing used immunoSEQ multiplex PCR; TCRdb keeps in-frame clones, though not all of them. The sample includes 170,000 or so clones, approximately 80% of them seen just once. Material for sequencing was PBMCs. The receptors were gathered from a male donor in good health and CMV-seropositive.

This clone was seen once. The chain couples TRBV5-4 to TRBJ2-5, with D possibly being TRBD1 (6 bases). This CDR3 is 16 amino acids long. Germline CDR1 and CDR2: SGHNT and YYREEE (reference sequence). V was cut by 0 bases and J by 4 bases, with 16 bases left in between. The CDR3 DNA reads TGTGCCAGCAGCTTGGCGACAGGCCCAATGGGAGAGACCCAGTACTTC. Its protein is CASSLATGPMGETQYF.

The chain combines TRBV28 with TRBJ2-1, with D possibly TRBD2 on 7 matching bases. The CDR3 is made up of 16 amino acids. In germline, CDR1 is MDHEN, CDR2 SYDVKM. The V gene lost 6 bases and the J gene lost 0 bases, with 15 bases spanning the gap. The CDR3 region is CASRGGAPLSYNEQFF. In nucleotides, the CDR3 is TGTGCCAGCAGGGGGGGGGCCCCCCTCTCCTACAATGAGCAGTTCTTC.

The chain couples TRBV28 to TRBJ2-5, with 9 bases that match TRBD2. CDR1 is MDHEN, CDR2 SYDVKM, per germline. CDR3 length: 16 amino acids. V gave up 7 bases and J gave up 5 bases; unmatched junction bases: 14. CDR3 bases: TGTGCCAGCACCCCGGGTAGAGCGGGAGGACGGGAGACCCAGTACTTC. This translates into CASTPGRAGGRETQYF.

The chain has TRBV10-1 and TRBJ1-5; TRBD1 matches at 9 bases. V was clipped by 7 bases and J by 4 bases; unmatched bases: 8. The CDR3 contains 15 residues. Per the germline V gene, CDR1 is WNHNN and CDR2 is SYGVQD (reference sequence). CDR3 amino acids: CASTGTGYGNQPQHF. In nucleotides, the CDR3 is TGCGCCAGCACCGGGACAGGGTATGGAAATCAGCCCCAGCATTTT.

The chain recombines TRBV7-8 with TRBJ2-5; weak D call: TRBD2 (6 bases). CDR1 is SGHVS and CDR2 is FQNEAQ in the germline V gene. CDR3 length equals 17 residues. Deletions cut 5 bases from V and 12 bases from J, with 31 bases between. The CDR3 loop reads CASSPGRLPLKKGGEYF. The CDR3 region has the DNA TGTGCCAGCAGCCCCGGCAGGCTTCCCCTAAAGAAGGGAGGAGAGTACTTC. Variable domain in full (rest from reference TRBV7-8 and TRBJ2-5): GAGVSQSPRYKVAKRGQDVALRCDPISGHVSLFWYQQALGQGPEFLTYFQNEAQLDKSGLPSDRFFAERPEGSVSTLKIQRTQQEDSAVYLCASSPGRLPLKKGGEYFGPGTRLLVL.

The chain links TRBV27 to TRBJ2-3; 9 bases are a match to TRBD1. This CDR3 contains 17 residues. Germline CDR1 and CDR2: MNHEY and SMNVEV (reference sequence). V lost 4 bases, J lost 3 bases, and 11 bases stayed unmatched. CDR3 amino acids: CASSSPGTGFFTDTQYF. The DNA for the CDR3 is TGTGCCAGCAGTTCACCCGGGACAGGGTTCTTTACAGATACGCAGTATTTT.

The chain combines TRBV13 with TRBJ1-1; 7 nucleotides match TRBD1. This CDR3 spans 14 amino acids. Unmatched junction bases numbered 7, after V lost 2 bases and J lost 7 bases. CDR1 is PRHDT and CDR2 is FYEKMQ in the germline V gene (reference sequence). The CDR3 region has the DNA TGTGCCAGCAGCTTAAGACAGGGAGCCCGTGAAGCTTTCTTT. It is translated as CASSLRQGAREAFF. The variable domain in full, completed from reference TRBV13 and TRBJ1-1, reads AAGVIQSPRHLIKEKRETATLKCYPIPRHDTVYWYQQGPGQDPQFLISFYEKMQSDKGSIPDRFSAQQFSDYHSELNMSSLELGDSALYFCASSLRQGAREAFFGQGTRLTVV.

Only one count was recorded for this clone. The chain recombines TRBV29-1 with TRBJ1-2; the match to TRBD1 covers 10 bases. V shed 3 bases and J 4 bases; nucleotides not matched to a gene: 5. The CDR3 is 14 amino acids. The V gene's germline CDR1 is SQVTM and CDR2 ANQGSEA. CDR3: CSVDGTGEIYGYTF. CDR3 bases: TGCAGCGTTGACGGGACAGGGGAAATCTATGGCTACACCTTC.

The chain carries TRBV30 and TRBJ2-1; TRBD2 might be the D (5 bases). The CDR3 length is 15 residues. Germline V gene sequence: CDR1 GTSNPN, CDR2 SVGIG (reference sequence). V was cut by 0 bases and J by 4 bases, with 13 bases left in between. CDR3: CAWSVWELQYNEQFF. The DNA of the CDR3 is TGTGCCTGGAGTGTCTGGGAGCTCCAATACAATGAGCAGTTCTTC.

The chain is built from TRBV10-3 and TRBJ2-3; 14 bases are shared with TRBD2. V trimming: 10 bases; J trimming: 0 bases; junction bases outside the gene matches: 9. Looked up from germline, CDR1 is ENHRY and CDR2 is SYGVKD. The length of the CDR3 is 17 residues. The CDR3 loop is CASMGTSGGTSTDTQYF. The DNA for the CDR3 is TGTGCCAGCATGGGGACTAGCGGGGGAACTAGCACAGATACGCAGTATTTT.

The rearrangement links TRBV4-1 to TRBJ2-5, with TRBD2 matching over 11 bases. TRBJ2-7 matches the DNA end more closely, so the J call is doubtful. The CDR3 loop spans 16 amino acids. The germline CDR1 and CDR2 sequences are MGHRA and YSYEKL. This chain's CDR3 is CASSLYGTSGNYEQYF. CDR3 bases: TGCGCCAGCAGCCTGTACGGGACTAGCGGAAACTACGAGCAGTACTTC.

The CDR3 region has the DNA TGTGCCAGCAGTATGACAGGTTCTGGAAACACCATATATTTT. Amino acids: CASSMTGSGNTIYF. The chain links TRBV28 to TRBJ1-3, with a tentative D call TRBD1 (6 bases). Germline V gene data show CDR1 as MDHEN and CDR2 as SYDVKM. Trimming pared 5 bases from V and 1 base from J, leaving 9 bases between. The CDR3 length is 14 residues.

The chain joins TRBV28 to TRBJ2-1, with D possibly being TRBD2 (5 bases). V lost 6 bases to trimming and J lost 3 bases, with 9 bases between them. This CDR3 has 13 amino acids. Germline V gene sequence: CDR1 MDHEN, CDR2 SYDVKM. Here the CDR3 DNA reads TGTGCCAGCAGGACTACTGGCTACAATGAGCAGTTCTTC. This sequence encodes CASRTTGYNEQFF.

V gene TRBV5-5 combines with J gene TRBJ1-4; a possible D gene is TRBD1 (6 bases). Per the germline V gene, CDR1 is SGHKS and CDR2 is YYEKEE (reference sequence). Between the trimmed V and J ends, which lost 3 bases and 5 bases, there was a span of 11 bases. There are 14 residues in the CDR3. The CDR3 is CASSSTGLNEKLFF. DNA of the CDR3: TGTGCCAGCAGCTCGACAGGTCTCAATGAAAAACTGTTTTTT.

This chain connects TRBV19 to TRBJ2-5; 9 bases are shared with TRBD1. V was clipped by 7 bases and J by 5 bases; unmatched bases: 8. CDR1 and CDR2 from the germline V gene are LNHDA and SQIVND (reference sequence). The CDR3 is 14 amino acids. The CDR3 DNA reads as TGTGCCAGTAAACCACAGGGGGCGCAGGAGACCCAGTACTTC. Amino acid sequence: CASKPQGAQETQYF.